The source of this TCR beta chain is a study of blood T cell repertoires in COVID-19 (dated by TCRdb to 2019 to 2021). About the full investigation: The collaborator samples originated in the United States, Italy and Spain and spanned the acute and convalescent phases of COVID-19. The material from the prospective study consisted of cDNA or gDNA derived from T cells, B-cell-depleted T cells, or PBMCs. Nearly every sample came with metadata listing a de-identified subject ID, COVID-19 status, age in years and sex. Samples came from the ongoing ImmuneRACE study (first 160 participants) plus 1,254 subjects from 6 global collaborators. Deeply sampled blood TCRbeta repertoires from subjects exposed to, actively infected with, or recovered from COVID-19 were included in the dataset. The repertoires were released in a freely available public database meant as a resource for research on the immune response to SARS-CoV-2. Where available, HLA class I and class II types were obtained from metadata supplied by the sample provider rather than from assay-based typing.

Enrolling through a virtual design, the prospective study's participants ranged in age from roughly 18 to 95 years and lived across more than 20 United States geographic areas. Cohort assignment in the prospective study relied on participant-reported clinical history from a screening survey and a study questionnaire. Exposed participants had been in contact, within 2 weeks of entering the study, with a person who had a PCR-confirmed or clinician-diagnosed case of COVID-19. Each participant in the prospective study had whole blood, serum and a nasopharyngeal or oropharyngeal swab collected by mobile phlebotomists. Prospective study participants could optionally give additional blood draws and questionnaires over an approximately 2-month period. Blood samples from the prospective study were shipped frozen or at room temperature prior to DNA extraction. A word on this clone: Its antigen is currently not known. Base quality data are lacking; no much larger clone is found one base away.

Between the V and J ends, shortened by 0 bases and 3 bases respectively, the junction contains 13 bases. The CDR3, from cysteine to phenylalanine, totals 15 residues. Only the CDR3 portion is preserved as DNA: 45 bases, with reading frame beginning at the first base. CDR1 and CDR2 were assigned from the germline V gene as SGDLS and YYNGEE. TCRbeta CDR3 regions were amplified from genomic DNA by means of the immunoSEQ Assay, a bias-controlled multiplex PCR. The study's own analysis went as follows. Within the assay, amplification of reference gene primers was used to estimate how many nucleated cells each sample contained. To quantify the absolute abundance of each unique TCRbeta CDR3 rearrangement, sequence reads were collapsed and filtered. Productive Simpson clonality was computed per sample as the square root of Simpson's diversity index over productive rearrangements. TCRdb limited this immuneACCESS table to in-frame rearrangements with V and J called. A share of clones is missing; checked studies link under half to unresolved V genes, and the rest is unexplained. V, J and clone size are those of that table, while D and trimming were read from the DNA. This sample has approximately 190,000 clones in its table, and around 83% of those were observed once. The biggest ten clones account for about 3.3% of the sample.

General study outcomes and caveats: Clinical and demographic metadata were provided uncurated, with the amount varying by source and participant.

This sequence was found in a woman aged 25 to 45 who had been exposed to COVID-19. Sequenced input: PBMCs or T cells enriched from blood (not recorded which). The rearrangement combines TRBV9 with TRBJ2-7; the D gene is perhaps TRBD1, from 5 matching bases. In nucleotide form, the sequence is TGTGCCAGCAGCGTAGCCCCCCAGGGTCACTACGAGCAGTACTTC. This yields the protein CASSVAPQGHYEQYF.